The text below deals with one T cell receptor (beta chain). These data come from a study of T cell responses to AZD1222 COVID-19 vaccine. Deletions cut 8 bases from V and 2 bases from J, with 19 bases between. This CDR3 spans 15 amino acids. Germline V gene data show CDR1 as LGHDT and CDR2 as YNNKEL (reference sequence). Assay used: immunoSEQ multiplex PCR; TCRdb lists only in-frame clones, some missing. This table holds about 130,000 clones, about 90% found once. The specimen comprised peripheral blood, sampled on day 0 of AZD1222 vaccination. The receptor was isolated from an adult in good health. The V call is TRBV3-1 (or the pseudogene TRBV3-2), the J call TRBJ2-7; tentative D call: TRBD1 (6 bases). The CDR3 spells CASQRRQGKTYEQYF. The CDR3 region has the DNA TGTGCCAGCCAGAGAAGGCAGGGGAAAACCTACGAGCAGTACTTC.